The 9 T cell receptor beta chains presented below share a single source sample, sequenced in a study of shared T cell receptors in the human thymus. Repertoires were generated with immunoSEQ multiplex PCR, while TCRdb's copy carries only in-frame clones and drops some. Of 540,000 or so clones listed, approximately 80% are singletons. These data are also associated with another study on human thymus T cells.

The sequenced material came from thymocytes. The receptors were sampled from a boy younger than two with a congenital heart defect.

A few counts support this clone. This chain links TRBV4-2 with TRBJ2-7, with TRBD2 as a possible D gene (6 bases). Trimming removed 1 base at V and 6 bases at J, with 10 bases between. Germline lookup yields CDR1 LGHNA and CDR2 YNFKEQ. The CDR3 has 13 residues. CDR3 coding DNA: TGTGCCAGCAGCCAAGTAGGAGGGCCCGAGCAGTACTTC. Its translation: CASSQVGGPEQYF.

The chain links TRBV9 to TRBJ2-2, with D possibly TRBD2 on 6 matching bases. The germline V gene has CDR1 SGDLS and CDR2 YYNGEE. Trimming cost V 0 bases and J 5 bases, with 11 bases left between them. CDR3 length equals 15 residues. The CDR3 loop reads CASSVEGGGTGELFF. For the CDR3, the DNA is TGTGCCAGCAGCGTAGAGGGAGGTGGGACCGGGGAGCTGTTTTTT.

The V and J genes are TRBV4-3 and TRBJ2-1; TRBD2 agrees at 7 bases. The V segment lost 1 base and the J segment 5 bases; nucleotides outside the gene matches: 8. Germline assignment: CDR1 LGHNA and CDR2 YSLEER. The CDR3 contains 16 residues. For the CDR3, the DNA is TGCGCCAGCAGCCAAGGAGGGCTAGCGGCAGACAATGAGCAGTTCTTC. Encoded protein: CASSQGGLAADNEQFF.

This clone was observed a handful of times. The rearrangement links TRBV6-5 to TRBJ2-2; D might be TRBD1 (5 bases). The germline V gene encodes CDR1 MNHEY and CDR2 SVGAGI. Trimming left V 3 bases short and J 7 bases short, with 18 bases between. The CDR3 runs to 16 residues. Here the CDR3 DNA reads TGTGCCAGCAGTTATTGGACCCAGGGCAGCCACGGGGAGCTGTTTTTT. This encodes CASSYWTQGSHGELFF.

The J gene is TRBJ1-5, the V gene TRBV6-5; possibly TRBD1 for D (6 bases). Germline assignment: CDR1 MNHEY and CDR2 SVGAGI. The V and J ends lost 5 bases and 5 bases respectively, with 13 bases between them. The CDR3 sequence is 14 residues long. The CDR3 region is CASSGGIDDQPQHF. CDR3 nucleotides: TGTGCCAGCAGTGGGGGCATAGACGATCAGCCCCAGCATTTT.

The chain carries TRBV28 and TRBJ2-7; D is possibly TRBD1 (5 bases). The V and J ends lost 6 bases and 4 bases respectively, with 16 bases between them. Germline CDR1 MDHEN, CDR2 SYDVKM. The CDR3 has 14 residues. DNA for the CDR3: TGTGCCAGCAGCCCCCAGCAGGGCCCTTACGAGCAGTACTTC. Its protein product is CASSPQQGPYEQYF.

The chain uses TRBV4-1 and TRBJ1-1; no reliable D call. CDR1 MGHRA and CDR2 YSYEKL come from the germline V gene. The CDR3 consists of 15 residues. The V end lost 4 bases, the J end lost 1 base, and 13 bases lay between the germline ends. The CDR3 nucleotides read TGCGCCAGCAGCCCCTCTGACTCCTCGAACACTGAAGCTTTCTTT. Its translation is CASSPSDSSNTEAFF.

The V gene is TRBV4-2, the J gene TRBJ2-7; no definite D call. Germline assignment: CDR1 LGHNA and CDR2 YNFKEQ. V was pared by 0 bases and J by 3 bases, with 12 bases between. The CDR3 sequence is 15 residues long. This CDR3 reads CASSQDGLHDYEQYF. The DNA for the CDR3 is TGTGCCAGCAGCCAAGATGGGCTTCATGACTACGAGCAGTACTTC.

The table lists this clone with a few counts. The chain combines TRBV27 with TRBJ2-1; 11 nucleotides match TRBD2. Trimming at V came to 2 bases and at J to 3 bases, leaving 3 bases not matched to a gene. This CDR3 has 16 amino acids. Germline V gene data show CDR1 as MNHEY and CDR2 as SMNVEV (reference sequence). The CDR3 is CASSLRGLADYNEQFF. The CDR3 nucleotides are TGTGCCAGCAGTTTAAGGGGACTAGCGGACTACAATGAGCAGTTCTTC.